This T cell receptor beta chain originates from a study of beta chain features in type 1 diabetes. Sorting that relied on CD45RO/CCR7/CD25/CD127/CD95/CD27 yielded CD4+ naive, central memory, regulatory and stem cell-like memory cells. The CDR3 length is 15 residues. The V segment lost 4 bases and the J segment 7 bases; nucleotides outside the gene matches: 11. Germline values: CDR1 GTSNPN, CDR2 SVGIG (reference sequence). This clone was counted a few times. What it binds is not known. The isolated RNA, all of it, was reverse transcribed, so expressed TCRB transcripts were what got sequenced. Method: immunoSEQ multiplex PCR; TCRdb's copy keeps in-frame clones and lacks some. The table includes fewer than 500,000 clones, roughly 14% detected once. Study-level findings and limits: Over-representation of high TCR-expressing cells was a possible consequence of cDNA sequencing. Insertions were fewer and deletions more numerous at VDJ junctions in type 1 diabetes patients.

What was sequenced was naive CD4+ T cells from blood. The receptor was isolated from a man aged 25-45 years in good health. The chain employs TRBV30 and TRBJ1-5, with 9 bases that match TRBD1. CDR3 DNA sequence: TGTGCCTGGACCCAGGTGGGACAGGGCGACCAGCCCCAGCATTTT. The encoded protein is CAWTQVGQGDQPQHF. The full variable domain, with the rest looked up from reference TRBV30 and TRBJ1-5, is SQTIHQWPATLVQPVGSPLSLECTVEGTSNPNLYWYRQAAGRGLQLLFYSVGIGQISSEVPQNLSASRPQDRQFILSSKKLLLSDSGFYLCAWTQVGQGDQPQHFGDGTRLSIL.